The 17 T cell receptor beta chains reported below all come from one sample, sequenced in a study of CD8 T cells in Susac syndrome. With random hexamers, roughly 0.45 to 1 ug RNA was reverse transcribed. TCRdb ran MiXCR on the immunoSEQ multiplex PCR reads and lists one entry per CDR3 protein. This table holds 110,000 to 150,000 distinct CDR3 sequences, around 94% found once. The source material was CD8+ T cells from PBMCs. The receptor source for this set is a human donor in good health.

The J gene is TRBJ2-7, the V gene TRBV23-1; D remains ambiguous. TRBV23-1 is classed as an ORF, of uncertain function. The ends were cut back, 4 bases at V and 3 bases at J, with 13 bases in the middle. The CDR3 totals 14 residues. The CDR3 coding sequence is TGCGCCAGCAGTCGGCTTCCTGGTGGCTACGAGCAGTACTTC. The encoded protein is CASSRLPGGYEQYF.

This sequence joins TRBV10-3 and TRBJ2-7; 8 bases map to TRBD1. The CDR3 has 15 amino acids. Unmatched junction bases numbered 4, after V lost 1 base and J lost 2 bases. The V gene's germline CDR1 is ENHRY and CDR2 SYGVKD. This CDR3 reads CAISEFQGAAYEQYF. In DNA form, the CDR3 reads TGTGCCATCAGTGAGTTTCAGGGGGCGGCCTACGAGCAGTACTTC.

The rearrangement links TRBV27 to TRBJ2-1, with D possibly TRBD1 on 6 matching bases. Germline-derived CDR1 and CDR2 are MNHEY and SMNVEV (reference sequence). The CDR3 is 16 amino acids. The V end was cut by 5 bases, the J end by 5 bases, with 19 bases between. The DNA of the CDR3 is TGTGCCAGCAGTCCATACAGGGCCGGGGACCACAATGAGCAGTTCTTC. As protein: CASSPYRAGDHNEQFF.

This chain uses TRBV20-1 with TRBJ2-7, with 9 bases matching TRBD2. CDR3 length equals 15 residues. Germline values: CDR1 DFQATT, CDR2 SNEGSKA (reference sequence). With V trimmed by 1 base and J by 6 bases, 10 bases remained unmatched. Written as DNA, the CDR3 is TGCAGTGCTAGAGTGCTTGTGCTAGCGGGACTCGAGCAGTACTTC. It encodes CSARVLVLAGLEQYF.

The chain carries TRBV30 and TRBJ2-3, with 7 bases lining up with TRBD2. CDR1 GTSNPN and CDR2 SVGIG come from the germline V gene (reference sequence). V was pared by 7 bases and J by 4 bases, with 17 bases of the junction left unmatched. The CDR3 is 16 amino acids. The CDR3 sequence is CAFQTRAGLNSDTQYF. CDR3 nucleotides: TGTGCCTTCCAAACCCGAGCGGGACTAAACTCAGATACGCAGTATTTT.

This clonotype was counted a single time. The V and J genes are TRBV13 and TRBJ2-7; 14 nucleotides agree with TRBD2. The CDR3 loop spans 20 amino acids. The J segment lost 6 bases and the V segment lost 0 bases, leaving 16 bases of the junction unmatched. Germline CDR1 and CDR2: PRHDT and FYEKMQ (reference sequence). The CDR3 reads CASSLGLGTSGRWVIGEQYF. The CDR3 nucleotides read TGTGCCAGCAGCTTAGGCCTGGGGACTAGCGGGAGATGGGTGATTGGCGAGCAGTACTTC. Full variable domain (rest looked up from reference TRBV13 and TRBJ2-7): AAGVIQSPRHLIKEKRETATLKCYPIPRHDTVYWYQQGPGQDPQFLISFYEKMQSDKGSIPDRFSAQQFSDYHSELNMSSLELGDSALYFCASSLGLGTSGRWVIGEQYFGPGTRLTVT.

In this sample, this clonotype turned up once. The chain couples TRBV29-1 to TRBJ2-7; 12 bases map to TRBD2. V gave up 6 bases and J gave up 3 bases; unmatched junction bases: 3. The CDR3 has 13 amino acids. CDR1 is SQVTM and CDR2 is ANQGSEA in the germline V gene. CDR3 in amino acids: CSVLTSGSYEQYF. The CDR3 DNA reads as TGCAGCGTGTTGACTAGCGGGAGCTACGAGCAGTACTTC.

V gene TRBV6-5 combines with J gene TRBJ2-7; the D gene is possibly TRBD1 (6 bases). This CDR3 region has 16 residues. V lost 2 bases and J 0 bases, leaving 14 bases between the germline ends. Germline loops: CDR1 MNHEY, CDR2 SVGAGI. The CDR3 sequence: CASSYGGPIFSYEQYF. The CDR3 DNA follows: TGTGCCAGCAGTTACGGGGGCCCCATATTCTCCTACGAGCAGTACTTC.

This rearrangement joins TRBV7-2 to TRBJ1-5, with 8 bases that match TRBD1. In germline, CDR1 is SGHTA, CDR2 FQGNSA. The V segment lost 3 bases and the J segment 9 bases; nucleotides outside the gene matches: 7. This CDR3 has 14 residues. This chain's CDR3 is CASSLTGDRRPQHF. In DNA, the CDR3 is TGTGCCAGCAGCTTGACAGGGGATCGTCGGCCCCAGCATTTT.

This rearrangement joins TRBV27 to TRBJ2-6; TRBD2 is a possible D gene (6 bases). The germline V gene encodes CDR1 MNHEY and CDR2 SMNVEV (reference sequence). The CDR3 is made up of 14 amino acids. V was cut by 4 bases and J by 2 bases, with 6 bases left in between. CDR3 bases: TGTGCCAGCAGTTGGGGGGCTGGGGCCAACGTCCTGACTTTC. Protein product: CASSWGAGANVLTF.

V usage is TRBV7-3 and J usage is TRBJ2-1, with a tentative D call TRBD2 (5 bases). Germline-derived CDR1 and CDR2 are SGHTA and FQGTGA. The V and J ends lost 3 bases and 9 bases respectively, with 18 bases between them. The CDR3 runs 15 residues. The CDR3 coding sequence is TGTGCCAGCAGCTTGGGTGGCGGGTTTCGGAGTGAGCAGTTCTTC. Protein sequence: CASSLGGGFRSEQFF.

This chain links TRBV20-1 with TRBJ2-6; the D gene could be TRBD1 or TRBD2 (5 bases each). The germline CDR1 and CDR2 sequences are DFQATT and SNEGSKA (reference sequence). The CDR3 loop spans 13 amino acids. Between the trimmed V and J ends, which lost 3 bases and 2 bases, there was a span of 5 bases. The CDR3: CSARGPGANVLTF. For the CDR3, the DNA is TGCAGTGCTAGGGGACCTGGGGCCAACGTCCTGACTTTC.

The chain recombines TRBV27 with TRBJ2-6, with 8 positions matching TRBD2. The CDR3 is 15 residues long. V shed 6 bases, J shed 2 bases, and the junction held 3 bases outside the gene matches. Germline CDR1 MNHEY, CDR2 SMNVEV (reference sequence). CDR3: CASSRGGPGANVLTF. CDR3 sequence (DNA): TGTGCCAGCAGCCGGGGGGGGCCTGGGGCCAACGTCCTGACTTTC.

The chain combines TRBV27 with TRBJ2-3; the match to TRBD1 covers 7 bases. The V gene's germline CDR1 is MNHEY and CDR2 SMNVEV (reference sequence). The CDR3 contains 15 residues. Germline trimming cut 5 bases from V and 5 bases from J; bases unmatched to any gene: 10. The CDR3 spells CASSQDRDGGDTQYF. CDR3 DNA sequence: TGTGCCAGCAGTCAAGACAGGGATGGCGGAGATACGCAGTATTTT.

This clonotype is a singleton in its sample. The CDR3 DNA sequence: TGTGCCAGCAGCCAGAAACAAGGGACCTCGGGGGGCTCCTACAATGAGCAGTTCTTC. Translating it yields CASSQKQGTSGGSYNEQFF. This chain joins TRBV4-2 and TRBJ2-1; 7 bases match TRBD2. With V trimmed by 3 bases and J by 0 bases, 14 bases remained unmatched. Germline CDR1 LGHNA, CDR2 YNFKEQ. CDR3 length: 19 residues.

V gene TRBV20-1 combines with J gene TRBJ2-7; tentative D call: TRBD1 (6 bases). Germline CDR1 DFQATT, CDR2 SNEGSKA (reference sequence). CDR3 length: 15 amino acids. V was trimmed by 3 bases and J by 5 bases, leaving 20 bases between them. CDR3 DNA: TGCAGTGCTAGGGAGTCTTCAGGGGCGTTCCACGAGCAGTACTTC. It is translated as CSARESSGAFHEQYF.

This clonotype was picked up a small number of times. Here the CDR3 reads CASSVGGEQFF. The CDR3 nucleotides are TGTGCCAGTAGTGTAGGGGGTGAGCAGTTCTTC. The rearrangement uses TRBV9 and TRBJ2-1, with a tentative D call TRBD1 (6 bases). The CDR3 length is 11 residues. The germline V gene has CDR1 SGDLS and CDR2 YYNGEE. Trimming removed 8 bases from V and 9 bases from J, with 12 bases in between.